This TCR beta chain is drawn from a study of blood T cell repertoires in COVID-19. The wider study: From the United States, Italy and Spain came samples of acute and convalescent COVID-19.

Profiled with immunoSEQ multiplex PCR; TCRdb holds only in-frame clones, not every one. The sample consists of roughly 11,000 clones, roughly 80% of them appearing once. This CDR3 contains 13 residues. Germline V CDR1 and CDR2: SGHRS, YFSETQ. Trimming took 4 bases from V and 4 from J, leaving 11 bases between them. Source material: peripheral blood. The gene calls are TRBV5-1 and TRBJ2-5; D perhaps matches TRBD2 (5 bases). This TCR came from a human donor in a cohort sampled during active COVID-19. CDR3 region: CASSKLGGETQYF. The CDR3 region has the DNA TGCGCCAGCAGCAAGCTCGGAGGAGAGACCCAGTACTTC.